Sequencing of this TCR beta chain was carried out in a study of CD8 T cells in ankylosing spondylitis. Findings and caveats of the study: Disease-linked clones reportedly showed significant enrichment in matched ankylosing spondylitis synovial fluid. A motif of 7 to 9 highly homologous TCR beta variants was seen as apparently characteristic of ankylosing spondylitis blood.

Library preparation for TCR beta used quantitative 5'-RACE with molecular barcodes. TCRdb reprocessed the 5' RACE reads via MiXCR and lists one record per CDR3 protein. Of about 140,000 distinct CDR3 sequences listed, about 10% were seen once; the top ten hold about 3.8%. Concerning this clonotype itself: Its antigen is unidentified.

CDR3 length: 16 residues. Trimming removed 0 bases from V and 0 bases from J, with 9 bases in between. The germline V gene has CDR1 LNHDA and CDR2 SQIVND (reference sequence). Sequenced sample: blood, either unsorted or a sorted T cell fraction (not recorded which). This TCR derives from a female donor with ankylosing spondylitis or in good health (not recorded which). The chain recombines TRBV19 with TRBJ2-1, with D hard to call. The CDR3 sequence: CASSIDRQFSYNEQFF. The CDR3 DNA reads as TGTGCCAGTAGTATAGATAGGCAGTTCTCCTACAATGAGCAGTTCTTC.